The 2 T cell receptor beta chains presented below share a single source sample, sequenced in a study of Ad26.COV2.S vaccination and SARS-CoV-2 variants. Treatment indicated: roughly 19 received Ad26.COV2.S at low or high dose, single or two shots; five or six received placebo; per-sample allocation not given. On day 63 after the first injection, vaccine and placebo recipients gave samples. The table came from immunoSEQ multiplex PCR; TCRdb's copy has only in-frame clones and leaves some out. The sample consists of about 440,000 clones, roughly 89% of them appearing once. The input for sequencing was peripheral blood, taken in a trial of Ad26.COV2.S vaccine versus placebo. Every receptor here comes from a person between 18 and 65 years old who received the Ad26.COV2.S COVID-19 vaccine or a placebo.

The chain links TRBV15 to TRBJ1-5; no firm D call. With 0 bases removed from V and 5 bases from J, the gap between germline ends came to 11 bases. Per the germline V gene, CDR1 is LNHNV and CDR2 is YYDKDF (reference sequence). The CDR3 totals 15 residues. CDR3 sequence reads: CATSRELGRHQPQHF. The CDR3 DNA is TGTGCCACCAGCAGAGAATTGGGGAGGCATCAGCCCCAGCATTTT.

This rearrangement joins TRBV18 to TRBJ1-1, with 12 bases matching TRBD1. V was pared by 3 bases and J by 4 bases, with 9 bases of the junction left unmatched. Germline CDR1 and CDR2: KGHSH and LQKENI. The CDR3 has 17 residues. CDR3: CASSPGTGGVQSTEAFF. As DNA, the CDR3 is TGTGCCAGCTCACCCGGGACAGGGGGCGTTCAGAGCACTGAAGCTTTCTTT.